In its sample, the clone carrying this TCR beta chain was seen many times. The data are from a study of regulatory T cells in long-lasting Graves disease. CDR1 and CDR2 (germline): DFQATT, SNEGSKA (reference sequence). This CDR3 contains 14 residues. Trimming took off 3 bases at V and 0 bases at J, with 12 bases between the two ends. Arm-PCR of CDR3 regions with iRepertoire HTBI primers generated TCR beta libraries. TCRdb passed the multiplex PCR reads through MiXCR, listing each CDR3 protein once. The sample lists fewer than 550,000 distinct CDR3 sequences; more than 15% were seen once. Time point meaning: newly diagnosed GD, antithyroid drugs for less than 3 months. The authors made the TCR library using RNA they extracted from PBMCs. This same sample was also taken into another study, of T cells in Graves' hyperthyroidism and ophthalmopathy.

V usage is TRBV20-1 and J usage is TRBJ2-7; a weak D match, TRBD1 (5 bases). The source material was peripheral blood mononuclear cells (PBMCs), sampled at new diagnosis, from a patient treated with antithyroid drugs. The TCR was taken from a middle-aged woman with Graves disease. The CDR3 region has the DNA TGCAGTGCTAGGCCACAGGCGCCCTCCTACGAGCAGTACTTC. Amino acids: CSARPQAPSYEQYF.